This T cell receptor (beta chain) was captured by sequencing in a study of blood T cell repertoires in COVID-19. Study processing details: Cell counts per sample came from amplifying reference gene primers. Clones were sequenced by immunoSEQ multiplex PCR, and TCRdb holds only the in-frame ones, with some missing. Clonal size and the V and J genes are those of that table, whereas D and trimming came from the DNA. The sample gives 200,000 to 300,000 clones, about 90% of which show up once; around 0.9% is in the top ten. The V gene's germline CDR1 is SGHRS and CDR2 YFSETQ. The CDR3 spans 13 residues. V gave up 3 bases and J gave up 9 bases, with 12 bases separating them.

The receptor was isolated from a man younger than 45 with COVID-19, enrolled during active disease. Sequenced material: peripheral blood. V is TRBV5-1 and J is TRBJ2-2; TRBD1 is a possible D gene (5 bases). The CDR3 here is CASSYDSYRELFF. CDR3 nucleotides: TGCGCCAGCAGCTACGACAGTTACCGGGAGCTGTTTTTT.